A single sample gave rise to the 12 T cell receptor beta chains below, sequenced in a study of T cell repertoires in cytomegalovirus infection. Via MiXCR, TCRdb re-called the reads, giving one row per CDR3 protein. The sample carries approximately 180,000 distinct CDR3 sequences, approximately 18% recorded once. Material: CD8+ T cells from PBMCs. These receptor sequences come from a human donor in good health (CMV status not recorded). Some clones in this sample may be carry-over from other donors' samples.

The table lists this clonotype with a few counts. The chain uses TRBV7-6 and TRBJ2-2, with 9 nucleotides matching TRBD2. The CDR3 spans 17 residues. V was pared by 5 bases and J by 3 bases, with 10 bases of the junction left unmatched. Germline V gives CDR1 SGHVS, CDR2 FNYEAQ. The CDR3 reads CASSLKGGGAHTGELFF. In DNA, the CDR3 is TGTGCCAGCAGCCTCAAAGGCGGGGGGGCACACACCGGGGAGCTGTTTTTT.

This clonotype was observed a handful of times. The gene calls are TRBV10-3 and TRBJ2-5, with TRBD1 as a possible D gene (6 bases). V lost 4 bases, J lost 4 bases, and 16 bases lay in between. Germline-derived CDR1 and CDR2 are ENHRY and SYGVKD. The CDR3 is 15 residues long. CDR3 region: CAISAGTSRGETQYF. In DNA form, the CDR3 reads TGTGCCATCAGTGCAGGGACATCCAGAGGAGAGACCCAGTACTTC.

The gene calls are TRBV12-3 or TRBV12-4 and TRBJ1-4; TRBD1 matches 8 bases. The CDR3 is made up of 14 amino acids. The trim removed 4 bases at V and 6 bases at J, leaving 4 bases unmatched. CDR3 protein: CASSSPTGDEKLFF. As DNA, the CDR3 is TGTGCCAGCAGTTCCCCGACAGGGGATGAAAAACTGTTTTTT.

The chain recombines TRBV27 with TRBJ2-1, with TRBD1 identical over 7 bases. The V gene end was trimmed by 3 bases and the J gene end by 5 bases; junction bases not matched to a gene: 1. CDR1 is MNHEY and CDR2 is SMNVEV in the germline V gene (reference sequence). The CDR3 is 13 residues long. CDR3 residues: CASSFDRDNEQFF. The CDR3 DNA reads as TGTGCCAGCAGTTTCGACAGGGACAATGAGCAGTTCTTC.

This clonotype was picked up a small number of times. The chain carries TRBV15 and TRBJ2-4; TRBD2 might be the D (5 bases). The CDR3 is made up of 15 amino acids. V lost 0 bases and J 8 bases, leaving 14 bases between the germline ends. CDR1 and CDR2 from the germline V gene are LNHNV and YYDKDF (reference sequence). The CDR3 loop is CATSREPEGLDIQYF. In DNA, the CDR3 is TGTGCCACCAGCAGAGAGCCAGAGGGCCTTGACATTCAGTACTTC.

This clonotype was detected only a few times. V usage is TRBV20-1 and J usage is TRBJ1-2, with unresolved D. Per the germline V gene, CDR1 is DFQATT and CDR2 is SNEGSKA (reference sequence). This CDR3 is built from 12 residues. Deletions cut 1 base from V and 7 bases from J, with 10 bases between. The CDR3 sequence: CSARGMASGYTF. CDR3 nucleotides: TGCAGTGCTAGAGGTATGGCATCTGGCTACACCTTC.

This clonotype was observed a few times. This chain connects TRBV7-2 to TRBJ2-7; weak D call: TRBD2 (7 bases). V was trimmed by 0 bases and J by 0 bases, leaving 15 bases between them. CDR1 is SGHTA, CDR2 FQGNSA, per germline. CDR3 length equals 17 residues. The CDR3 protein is CASSLAHSGGLSYEQYF. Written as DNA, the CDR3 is TGTGCCAGCAGCTTAGCCCATTCGGGGGGCCTCTCCTACGAGCAGTACTTC.

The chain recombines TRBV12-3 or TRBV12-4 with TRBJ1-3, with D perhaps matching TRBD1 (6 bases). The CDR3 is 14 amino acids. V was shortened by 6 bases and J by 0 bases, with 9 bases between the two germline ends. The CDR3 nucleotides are TGTGCCAGCAGAACAGGGAACTCTGGAAACACCATATATTTT. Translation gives CASRTGNSGNTIYF.

For the CDR3, the DNA is TGCAGTGCAAAGACACCGGAGAACACTGAAGCTTTCTTT. Translating gives CSAKTPENTEAFF. This chain connects TRBV20-1 to TRBJ1-1; no reliable D call. Trimming stripped 6 bases from V and 1 base from J, with 12 bases between. CDR3 length equals 13 residues. Germline-derived CDR1 and CDR2 are DFQATT and SNEGSKA (reference sequence).

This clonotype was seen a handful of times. CDR3 sequence (DNA): TGTGCCAGCAGCTTAGATACGGGACCCTACGAGCAGTACTTC. It is translated as CASSLDTGPYEQYF. V usage is TRBV7-8 and J usage is TRBJ2-7, with D perhaps TRBD1 or TRBD2 (5 bases each). Germline values: CDR1 SGHVS, CDR2 FQNEAQ. Trimming removed 1 base at V and 2 bases at J, with 9 bases between. This CDR3 comprises 14 residues.

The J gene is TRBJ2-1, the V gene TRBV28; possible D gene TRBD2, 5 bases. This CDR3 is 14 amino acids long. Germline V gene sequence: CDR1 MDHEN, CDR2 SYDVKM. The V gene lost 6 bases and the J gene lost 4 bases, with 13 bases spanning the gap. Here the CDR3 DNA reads TGTGCCAGCAGACCCGGGATCATATACAATGAGCAGTTCTTC. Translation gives CASRPGIIYNEQFF.

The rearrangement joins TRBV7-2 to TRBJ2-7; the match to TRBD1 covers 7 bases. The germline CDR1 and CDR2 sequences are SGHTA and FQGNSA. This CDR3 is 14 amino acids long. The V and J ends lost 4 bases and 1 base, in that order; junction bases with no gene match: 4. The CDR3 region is CASSYRDSSYEQYF. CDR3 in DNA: TGTGCCAGCAGCTACCGGGACAGTTCCTACGAGCAGTACTTC.